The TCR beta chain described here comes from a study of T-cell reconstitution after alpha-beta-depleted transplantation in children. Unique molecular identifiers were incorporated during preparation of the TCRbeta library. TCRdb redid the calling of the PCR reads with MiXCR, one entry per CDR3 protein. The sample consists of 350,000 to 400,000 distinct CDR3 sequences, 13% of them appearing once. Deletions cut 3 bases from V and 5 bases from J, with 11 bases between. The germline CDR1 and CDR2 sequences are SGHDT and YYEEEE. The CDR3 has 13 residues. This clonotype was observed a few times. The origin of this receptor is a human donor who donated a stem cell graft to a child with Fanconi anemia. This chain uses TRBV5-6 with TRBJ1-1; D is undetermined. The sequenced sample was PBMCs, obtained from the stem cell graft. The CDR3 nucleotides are TGTGCCAGCAGCTCAACGCGGTGGACTGAAGCTTTCTTT. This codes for CASSSTRWTEAFF. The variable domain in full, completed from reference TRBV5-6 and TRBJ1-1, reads DAGVTQSPTHLIKTRGQQVTLRCSPKSGHDTVSWYQQALGQGPQFIFQYYEEEERQRGNFPDRFSGHQFPNYSSELNVNALLLGDSALYLCASSSTRWTEAFFGQGTRLTVV.